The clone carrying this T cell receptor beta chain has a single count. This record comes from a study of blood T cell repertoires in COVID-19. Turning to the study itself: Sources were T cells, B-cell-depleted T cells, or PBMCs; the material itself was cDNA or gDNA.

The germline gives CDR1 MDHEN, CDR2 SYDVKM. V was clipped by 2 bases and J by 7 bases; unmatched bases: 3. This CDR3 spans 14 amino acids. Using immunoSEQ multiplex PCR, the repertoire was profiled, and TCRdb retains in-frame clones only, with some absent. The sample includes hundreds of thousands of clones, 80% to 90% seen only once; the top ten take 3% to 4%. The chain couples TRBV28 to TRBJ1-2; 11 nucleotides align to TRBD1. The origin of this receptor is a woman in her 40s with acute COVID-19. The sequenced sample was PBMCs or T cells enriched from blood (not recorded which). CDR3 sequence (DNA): TGTGCCAGCAGTTTACCGGACAGGGGGCCTGGCTACACCTTC. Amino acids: CASSLPDRGPGYTF.